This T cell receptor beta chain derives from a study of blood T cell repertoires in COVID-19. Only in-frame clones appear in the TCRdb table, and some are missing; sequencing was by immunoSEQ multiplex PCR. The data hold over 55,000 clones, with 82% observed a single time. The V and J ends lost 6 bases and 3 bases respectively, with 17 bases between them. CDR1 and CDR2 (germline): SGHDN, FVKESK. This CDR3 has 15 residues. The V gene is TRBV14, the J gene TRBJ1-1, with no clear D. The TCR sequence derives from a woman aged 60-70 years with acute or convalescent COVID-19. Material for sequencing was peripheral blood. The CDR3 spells CASRREGIRDTEAFF. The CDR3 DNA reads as TGTGCCAGCAGAAGGGAGGGAATAAGAGACACTGAAGCTTTCTTT.